The rows below give T cell receptor beta chains drawn from one sample of a study of T-cell reconstitution after alpha-beta-depleted transplantation in children. TCRdb reprocessed the PCR reads via MiXCR and lists one record per CDR3 protein. The table has 800,000 to 1,000,000 distinct CDR3 sequences, about 29% seen once; the top ten hold about 28%. Material: PBMCs, mostly from graft donor cells, obtained 360 days after TCRalphabeta/CD19-depleted stem cell transplant. The receptors come from a boy under three years old who had a stem cell transplant for SCID, so the T cells may come from the graft donor. Each CDR3 is given with its conserved first and last residue. Fields, in order: V gene, D gene, CDR3 length, J gene, clone size, CDR3 DNA, CDR3 protein. D genes are given only for firm matches. Clone size appears in some rows only: once, few, many, or a class for an expanded clone.

v_gene: TRBV5-1
d_gene: NA
len: 12
j_gene: TRBJ2-1
abundance: few
CDR3nt: TGCGCCAGCGGGGCTTCCTACAATGAGCAGTTCTTC
CDR3aa: CASGASYNEQFF

v_gene: TRBV18
d_gene: TRBD1
len: 14
j_gene: TRBJ2-7
abundance: many
CDR3nt: TGTGCCAGCTCACCCGGGACAGAGGCCTACGAGCAGTACTTC
CDR3aa: CASSPGTEAYEQYF

v_gene: TRBV28
d_gene: TRBD1
len: 15
j_gene: TRBJ2-3
abundance: few
CDR3nt: TGTGCCAGCAGTTGGACAGGGGGAGTAACAGATACGCAGTATTTT
CDR3aa: CASSWTGGVTDTQYF

v_gene: TRBV2
d_gene: NA
len: 13
j_gene: TRBJ1-1
abundance: NA
CDR3nt: TGTGCCAGCATCGAGGGAGATAACACTGAAGCTTTCTTT
CDR3aa: CASIEGDNTEAFF

v_gene: TRBV5-1
d_gene: NA
len: 16
j_gene: TRBJ1-1
abundance: few
CDR3nt: TGCGCCAGCAGCCCGAGCGGGTCCCCTTGGTGCACTGAAGCTTTCTTT
CDR3aa: CASSPSGSPWCTEAFF

v_gene: TRBV4-2
d_gene: NA
len: 17
j_gene: TRBJ1-2
abundance: NA
CDR3nt: TGTGCCAGCAGCCAAGACTATCAGACGCCCGCAAACTATGGCTACACCTTC
CDR3aa: CASSQDYQTPANYGYTF

v_gene: TRBV5-1
d_gene: TRBD1
len: 19
j_gene: TRBJ2-1
abundance: NA
CDR3nt: TGCGCCAGCAGCTTGGCCGGTTCTTCCGGGACAGGGGGGGTAAATGAGCAGTTCTTC
CDR3aa: CASSLAGSSGTGGVNEQFF

v_gene: TRBV20-1
d_gene: TRBD1
len: 12
j_gene: TRBJ2-7
abundance: few
CDR3nt: TGCAGTGCTAGCCCAAGACAGGGCGAGCAGTACTTC
CDR3aa: CSASPRQGEQYF

v_gene: TRBV5-1
d_gene: NA
len: 14
j_gene: TRBJ1-2
abundance: few
CDR3nt: TGCGCCAGCAGCTTGGAGGGGAAGAGCTATGGCTACACCTTC
CDR3aa: CASSLEGKSYGYTF

v_gene: TRBV10-3
d_gene: NA
len: 17
j_gene: TRBJ1-6
abundance: NA
CDR3nt: TGTGCCATCAGTGAGCCTCCCCACAGGGTCGTAGGTTCACCCCTCCACTTT
CDR3aa: CAISEPPHRVVGSPLHF

v_gene: TRBV4-1
d_gene: NA
len: 16
j_gene: TRBJ2-2
abundance: NA
CDR3nt: TGCGCCAGCAGCCAAGAACCCGCACGATACACCGGGGAGCTGTTTTTT
CDR3aa: CASSQEPARYTGELFF

v_gene: TRBV7-8
d_gene: NA
len: 12
j_gene: TRBJ2-1
abundance: NA
CDR3nt: TGTGCCAGCAGCTTATTGAGGGATGAGCAGTTCTTC
CDR3aa: CASSLLRDEQFF

v_gene: TRBV29-1
d_gene: NA
len: 15
j_gene: TRBJ2-2
abundance: NA
CDR3nt: TGCAGCGTACAATTGCGACTTGGGGCCACCGGGGAGCTGTTTTTT
CDR3aa: CSVQLRLGATGELFF

v_gene: TRBV20-1
d_gene: TRBD1
len: 12
j_gene: TRBJ2-7
abundance: few
CDR3nt: TGCAGTGCCAAGACAGGGGCATACGAGCAGTACTTC
CDR3aa: CSAKTGAYEQYF

v_gene: TRBV5-5
d_gene: NA
len: 16
j_gene: TRBJ2-3
abundance: NA
CDR3nt: TGTGCCAGCAGCTTGGTGGGCTCCCCTAGCACAGATACGCAGTATTTT
CDR3aa: CASSLVGSPSTDTQYF

v_gene: TRBV15
d_gene: TRBD2
len: 15
j_gene: TRBJ2-7
abundance: NA
CDR3nt: TGTGCCACCAGCTACGAGCGGGGGGGCCTGTACGAGCAGTACTTC
CDR3aa: CATSYERGGLYEQYF

v_gene: TRBV7-9
d_gene: NA
len: 15
j_gene: TRBJ1-3
abundance: NA
CDR3nt: TGTGCCACCCTCCAGGGGACCAAGTCTGGAAACACCATATATTTT
CDR3aa: CATLQGTKSGNTIYF

v_gene: TRBV7-2
d_gene: NA
len: 17
j_gene: TRBJ2-5
abundance: NA
CDR3nt: TGTGCCAGCAGCTTATTAGGGGATAGGTGGCCACAGGAGACCCAGTACTTC
CDR3aa: CASSLLGDRWPQETQYF

v_gene: TRBV12-3/TRBV12-4
d_gene: NA
len: 12
j_gene: TRBJ2-1
abundance: NA
CDR3nt: TGTGCCAGCAGTTGGTATTCTAATGAGCAGTTCTTC
CDR3aa: CASSWYSNEQFF

v_gene: TRBV18
d_gene: TRBD1
len: 15
j_gene: TRBJ2-4
abundance: NA
CDR3nt: TGTGCCAGCTCACCCCTGACAGGGAACAAAAACATTCAGTACTTC
CDR3aa: CASSPLTGNKNIQYF

v_gene: TRBV18
d_gene: NA
len: 16
j_gene: TRBJ2-4
abundance: NA
CDR3nt: TGTGCCAGCTCCTCCGCTCCAACAGTAGCCAAAAACATTCAGTACTTC
CDR3aa: CASSSAPTVAKNIQYF

v_gene: TRBV5-1
d_gene: TRBD1
len: 15
j_gene: TRBJ2-7
abundance: NA
CDR3nt: TGCGCCAGCAGCTTTGGACAGGTCGCCTCCTACGAGCAGTACTTC
CDR3aa: CASSFGQVASYEQYF

v_gene: TRBV18
d_gene: NA
len: 13
j_gene: TRBJ1-1
abundance: NA
CDR3nt: TGTGCCAGCTCACCAAATCATGGAGGTGAAGCTTTCTTT
CDR3aa: CASSPNHGGEAFF

v_gene: TRBV19
d_gene: NA
len: 23
j_gene: TRBJ1-5
abundance: few
CDR3nt: TGTGCCAGTAGTATGAAGGCTCCTGGGGCGTTAGGCGTAGGGGCAAAGAGGAATCAGCCCCAGCATTTT
CDR3aa: CASSMKAPGALGVGAKRNQPQHF

v_gene: TRBV5-6
d_gene: TRBD1
len: 15
j_gene: TRBJ2-2
abundance: NA
CDR3nt: TGTGCCAGCAGCTACAGGGGAACGGGCACCGGGGAGCTGTTTTTT
CDR3aa: CASSYRGTGTGELFF

v_gene: TRBV12-3/TRBV12-4
d_gene: NA
len: 15
j_gene: TRBJ2-2
abundance: once
CDR3nt: TGTGCCAGCAGTGTGGGACAACCGAACACCGGGGAGCTGTTTTTT
CDR3aa: CASSVGQPNTGELFF

v_gene: TRBV10-3
d_gene: TRBD1
len: 15
j_gene: TRBJ2-1
abundance: few
CDR3nt: TGTGCCATCAGCCGACAGGGGCAGTCCTACAATGAGCAGTTCTTC
CDR3aa: CAISRQGQSYNEQFF

v_gene: TRBV12-3/TRBV12-4
d_gene: NA
len: 17
j_gene: TRBJ1-2
abundance: few
CDR3nt: TGTGCCAGCAGTTACCCCCAATGGGAAGAAGCTAACTATGGCTACACCTTC
CDR3aa: CASSYPQWEEANYGYTF

v_gene: TRBV9
d_gene: NA
len: 14
j_gene: TRBJ1-5
abundance: many
CDR3nt: TGTGCCAGCAGCGTAGGTCGGGGAGGTCAGCCCCAGCATTTT
CDR3aa: CASSVGRGGQPQHF

v_gene: TRBV20-1
d_gene: NA
len: 11
j_gene: TRBJ2-7
abundance: NA
CDR3nt: TGCAGTGCTAGATTAATGTTCGAGCAGTACTTC
CDR3aa: CSARLMFEQYF

v_gene: TRBV21-1
d_gene: NA
len: 15
j_gene: TRBJ2-1
abundance: NA
CDR3nt: TGTGCCAGCAGCAGGGGGACTAGAAGGGATTATGAGCAGTTCTTC
CDR3aa: CASSRGTRRDYEQFF

v_gene: TRBV12-3/TRBV12-4
d_gene: TRBD1
len: 15
j_gene: TRBJ2-7
abundance: NA
CDR3nt: TGTGCCAGCTCATACTCTCCAGGGGGCAGCTACGAGCAGTACTTC
CDR3aa: CASSYSPGGSYEQYF

v_gene: TRBV12-3/TRBV12-4
d_gene: NA
len: 14
j_gene: TRBJ1-5
abundance: few
CDR3nt: TGTGCCAGCAGGGCGGGACACAGCAATCAGCCCCAGCATTTT
CDR3aa: CASRAGHSNQPQHF

v_gene: TRBV4-1
d_gene: NA
len: 14
j_gene: TRBJ1-1
abundance: NA
CDR3nt: TGCGCCAGCAGCCACCCGACAGTGAACACTGAAGCTTTCTTT
CDR3aa: CASSHPTVNTEAFF

v_gene: TRBV29-1
d_gene: NA
len: 11
j_gene: TRBJ1-2
abundance: NA
CDR3nt: TGCAGCGTCACAGAATACTATGGCTACACCTTC
CDR3aa: CSVTEYYGYTF

v_gene: TRBV7-8
d_gene: TRBD2
len: 15
j_gene: TRBJ2-1
abundance: few
CDR3nt: TGTGCCAGCAGCGCGACTAGCGGGGTAGTCTCTGAGCAGTTCTTC
CDR3aa: CASSATSGVVSEQFF

v_gene: TRBV5-1
d_gene: NA
len: 13
j_gene: TRBJ2-7
abundance: few
CDR3nt: TGCGCCAGCAGCTTTAACAGGGCTCGGGAGCAGTACTTC
CDR3aa: CASSFNRAREQYF

v_gene: TRBV4-3
d_gene: NA
len: 18
j_gene: TRBJ2-5
abundance: NA
CDR3nt: TGCGCCAGCAGCCAATCGGTCCTTGGGGGCCGGGGAATCGGGGCCCAGTACTTC
CDR3aa: CASSQSVLGGRGIGAQYF